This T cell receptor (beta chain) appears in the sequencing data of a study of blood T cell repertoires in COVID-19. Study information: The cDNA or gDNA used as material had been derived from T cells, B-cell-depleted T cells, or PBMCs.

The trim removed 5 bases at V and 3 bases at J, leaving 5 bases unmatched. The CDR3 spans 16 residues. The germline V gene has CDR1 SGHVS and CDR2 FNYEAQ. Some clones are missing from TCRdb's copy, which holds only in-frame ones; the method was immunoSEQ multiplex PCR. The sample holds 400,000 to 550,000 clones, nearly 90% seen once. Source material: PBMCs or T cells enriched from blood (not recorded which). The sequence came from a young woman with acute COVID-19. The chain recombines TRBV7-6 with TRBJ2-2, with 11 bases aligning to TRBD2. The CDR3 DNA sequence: TGTGCCAGCAGCCCGTTAGCGGGGGGGGACACCGGGGAGCTGTTTTTT. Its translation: CASSPLAGGDTGELFF.